This TCR beta chain was identified in a study of T cell changes during pregnancy in multiple sclerosis. V shed 5 bases, J shed 4 bases, and the junction held 6 bases outside the gene matches. The length of the CDR3 is 14 residues. Germline assignment: CDR1 SGHAT and CDR2 FQNNGV. Sequencing was performed with immunoSEQ multiplex PCR; in TCRdb, only in-frame clones are kept and a portion is missing. The sample records about 59,000 clones, about 94% being singletons. This chain connects TRBV11-2 to TRBJ1-1; 8 bases map to TRBD1. Source: peripheral blood, taken in the third trimester of pregnancy. The sequence was collected from a female donor in good health, enrolled as a control in a pregnancy study. In DNA, the CDR3 is TGTGCCAGCAGCCCCCAGGGGGCAAGCACTGAAGCTTTCTTT. Its translation: CASSPQGASTEAFF. Looking up the rest from reference TRBV11-2 and TRBJ1-1 gives the full variable domain: EAGVAQSPRYKIIEKRQSVAFWCNPISGHATLYWYQQILGQGPKLLIQFQNNGVVDDSQLPKDRFSAERLKGVDSTLKIQPAKLEDSAVYLCASSPQGASTEAFFGQGTRLTVV.